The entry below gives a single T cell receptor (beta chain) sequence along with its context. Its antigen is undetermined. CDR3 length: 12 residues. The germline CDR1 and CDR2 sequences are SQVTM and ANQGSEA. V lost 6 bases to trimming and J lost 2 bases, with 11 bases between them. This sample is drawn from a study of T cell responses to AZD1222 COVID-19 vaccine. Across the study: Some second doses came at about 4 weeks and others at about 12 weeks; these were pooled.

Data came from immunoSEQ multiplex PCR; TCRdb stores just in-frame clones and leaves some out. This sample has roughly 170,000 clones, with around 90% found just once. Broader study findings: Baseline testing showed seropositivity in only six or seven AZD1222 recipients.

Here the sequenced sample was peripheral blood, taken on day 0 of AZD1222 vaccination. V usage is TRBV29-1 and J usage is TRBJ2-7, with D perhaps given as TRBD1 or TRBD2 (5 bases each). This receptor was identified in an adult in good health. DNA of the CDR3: TGCAGCGTGGTGGGGGTCCCCTACGAGCAGTACTTC. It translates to CSVVGVPYEQYF.